Below, 31 T cell receptor beta chains from the same sample are listed, as sequenced in a study of CD8 T cells in ankylosing spondylitis. TCRdb reprocessed the 5' RACE reads via MiXCR and lists one record per CDR3 protein. The profile covers approximately 250,000 distinct CDR3 sequences, with over 30% appearing a single time and around 4.4% taken by the ten largest. The sequenced material came from blood, either unsorted or a sorted T cell fraction (not recorded which). Receptors originate from a male donor with ankylosing spondylitis or in good health (not recorded which).

This clonotype was counted only a few times. This chain connects TRBV20-1 to TRBJ2-1; 9 bases line up with TRBD2. Germline V gene lookup returns CDR1 DFQATT and CDR2 SNEGSKA (reference sequence). Trimming removed 0 bases from V and 7 bases from J; junction bases left unmatched: 10. CDR3 length equals 16 residues. CDR3 sequence (DNA): TGCAGTGCTAGAGATTACTGGGCGGGGGGGCGTAATGAGCAGTTCTTC. Its translation: CSARDYWAGGRNEQFF.

This clonotype showed up many times. The V call is TRBV6-5, the J call TRBJ1-4; D ambiguous. CDR1 and CDR2 (germline): MNHEY, SVGAGI. With 1 base removed from V and 4 bases from J, the gap between germline ends came to 13 bases. The CDR3 length is 16 residues. CDR3 protein: CASSYLSPGLNEKLFF. In nucleotides, the CDR3 is TGTGCCAGCAGTTACTTAAGTCCAGGCCTTAATGAAAAACTGTTTTTT.

The CDR3 sequence: CASSLEAGYYNEQFF. CDR3 DNA sequence: TGTGCCAGCAGCTTAGAGGCGGGGTACTACAATGAGCAGTTCTTC. This sequence joins TRBV7-6 and TRBJ2-1; maybe TRBD2 (6 bases). V lost 1 base to trimming and J lost 3 bases, with 10 bases between them. Germline CDR1 reads SGHVS; CDR2 reads FNYEAQ. CDR3 length: 15 residues. The full variable domain, completed using reference TRBV7-6 and TRBJ2-1, is GAGVSQSPRYKVTKRGQDVALRCDPISGHVSLYWYRQALGQGPEFLTYFNYEAQQDKSGLPNDRFSAERPEGSISTLTIQRTEQRDSAMYRCASSLEAGYYNEQFFGPGTRLTVL.

DNA for the CDR3: TGCGCCAGCAGCTTGGCTGCAGGGGTCTACGAGACCCAGTACTTC. The encoded protein is CASSLAAGVYETQYF. The chain recombines TRBV5-1 with TRBJ2-5; D possibly corresponds to TRBD1 (6 bases). From germline, CDR1 is SGHRS and CDR2 YFSETQ. CDR3 length: 15 residues. V was cut by 0 bases and J by 5 bases, with 14 bases left in between.

The V gene is TRBV10-3, the J gene TRBJ2-5; maybe TRBD2 (5 bases). CDR1 ENHRY and CDR2 SYGVKD come from the germline V gene. The CDR3 is made up of 14 amino acids. Trimming removed 3 bases from V and 4 bases from J, with 12 bases in between. The CDR3 coding sequence is TGTGCCATCAGTGAAGGACTCTGGGGAGAGACCCAGTACTTC. This encodes CAISEGLWGETQYF.

The chain links TRBV20-1 to TRBJ2-2; D call uncertain. The V end was cut by 0 bases, the J end by 7 bases, with 15 bases between. Looked up from germline, CDR1 is DFQATT and CDR2 is SNEGSKA (reference sequence). This CDR3 comprises 15 residues. This CDR3 is CSAREPGQELGELFF. CDR3 nucleotide sequence: TGCAGTGCTAGAGAACCGGGCCAAGAGCTCGGGGAGCTGTTTTTT.

The genes are TRBV4-1 and TRBJ2-7; 11 bases fit TRBD2. The CDR3 covers 14 residues. Germline CDR1 and CDR2: MGHRA and YSYEKL. Germline trimming cut 1 base from V and 7 bases from J; bases unmatched to any gene: 3. CDR3 sequence reads: CASSQGLAGGEQYF. In DNA form, the CDR3 reads TGCGCCAGCAGCCAAGGGCTAGCGGGGGGTGAGCAGTACTTC.

This clonotype was detected only a few times. V and J are TRBV12-3 or TRBV12-4 and TRBJ1-2, with D possibly TRBD1 on 5 matching bases. The ends were cut back, 2 bases at V and 7 bases at J, with 11 bases in the middle. This CDR3 has 13 residues. CDR3 coding DNA: TGTGCCAGCAGTTTACAGGGATGGGCTGGCTACACCTTC. Its translation is CASSLQGWAGYTF.

The chain is built from TRBV12-3 or TRBV12-4 and TRBJ2-6; D is uncertain. This CDR3 has 17 residues. Trimming pared 2 bases from V and 1 base from J, leaving 12 bases between. CDR3 sequence: CASSLSSYRSGANVLTF. For the CDR3, the DNA is TGTGCCAGCAGTTTATCCAGTTACCGTTCTGGGGCCAACGTCCTGACTTTC.

This clonotype was seen a handful of times. The rearrangement joins TRBV7-9 to TRBJ2-7, with TRBD1 as a possible D gene (6 bases). Germline CDR1 is SEHNR and CDR2 is FQNEAQ (reference sequence). V was clipped by 5 bases and J by 4 bases, with 21 bases between them. The CDR3 loop spans 16 amino acids. As DNA, the CDR3 is TGTGCCAGCAGCCAGGCTGTGGGGGCAGCGCTATACGAGCAGTACTTC. Translated, it gives CASSQAVGAALYEQYF.

As DNA, the CDR3 is TGTGCCAGCACCCCGCGGACTAGCGGGGGGAGAGATACGCAGTATTTT. Its protein product is CASTPRTSGGRDTQYF. V and J are TRBV2 and TRBJ2-3; the match to TRBD2 covers 14 bases. V lost 7 bases and J lost 5; bases outside the gene matches: 8. Germline values: CDR1 SNHLY, CDR2 FYNNEI. The CDR3 contains 16 residues.

This chain joins TRBV10-3 and TRBJ1-3; D ambiguous. CDR1 is ENHRY, CDR2 SYGVKD, per germline. The CDR3 has 19 residues. V was clipped by 0 bases and J by 1 base, with 19 bases between them. The CDR3 loop is CAISESLVTRGGSGNTIYF. The CDR3 DNA sequence: TGTGCCATCAGTGAGTCCCTCGTGACCCGGGGAGGGTCTGGAAACACCATATATTTT.

This clonotype was counted at least ten times. J is TRBJ2-7 and V is TRBV12-3 or TRBV12-4; D is possibly TRBD1 (7 bases). The CDR3 spans 12 residues. Trimming removed 3 bases at V and 12 bases at J, with 15 bases between. CDR3: CASSFGRGRPYF. CDR3 coding DNA: TGTGCCAGCAGTTTTGGCAGGGGGAGGCCGTACTTC.

The rearrangement links TRBV3-1 to TRBJ2-3, with TRBD1 matching 7 bases. Germline values: CDR1 LGHDT, CDR2 YNNKEL (reference sequence). The CDR3 extends over 16 amino acids. The junction had 7 bases not matched to a gene; V was cut back by 3 bases and J by 1 base. Here the CDR3 DNA reads TGTGCCAGCAGCCACTTCGGGCAGGGGGGCACAGATACGCAGTATTTT. It encodes CASSHFGQGGTDTQYF.

The chain joins TRBV12-3 or TRBV12-4 to TRBJ1-1, with TRBD1 matching 7 bases. V lost 3 bases and J lost 2; bases outside the gene matches: 3. CDR3 size: 14 residues. The CDR3 sequence: CASSFGTANTEAFF. The CDR3 DNA reads as TGTGCCAGCAGTTTCGGGACAGCTAACACTGAAGCTTTCTTT.

This clonotype was observed at least ten times. The chain has TRBV20-1 and TRBJ2-2, with TRBD2 matching over 8 bases. CDR3 length: 14 amino acids. Germline CDR1 reads DFQATT; CDR2 reads SNEGSKA (reference sequence). After removal of 5 bases from V and 6 bases from J, the junction contained 8 bases not matched to a gene. In DNA, the CDR3 is TGCAGTGCTCGGGGGGGACTTGAGGCCGGGGAGCTGTTTTTT. This translates into CSARGGLEAGELFF.

In its sample, this clonotype was seen once. The rearrangement links TRBV4-1 to TRBJ1-1, with D possibly TRBD1 on 5 matching bases. This CDR3 contains 15 residues. Between the trimmed V and J ends, which lost 1 base and 7 bases, there was a span of 16 bases. The germline gives CDR1 MGHRA, CDR2 YSYEKL. Here the CDR3 DNA reads TGCGCCAGCAGCCAAGGGGGCCAGGAGGACGTTGAAGCTTTCTTT. Translating it yields CASSQGGQEDVEAFF.

The chain combines TRBV20-1 with TRBJ2-2; 11 bases line up with TRBD2. Germline values: CDR1 DFQATT, CDR2 SNEGSKA (reference sequence). The trim removed 6 bases at V and 4 bases at J, leaving 10 bases unmatched. The CDR3 is made up of 16 amino acids. Written as DNA, the CDR3 is TGCAGTGCGAGGCCGCAGCTAGCGGGGGGCACCGGGGAGCTGTTTTTT. Protein sequence: CSARPQLAGGTGELFF.

The rearrangement uses TRBV5-5 and TRBJ2-2; TRBD2 aligns across 12 bases. The CDR3 totals 15 residues. The trim removed 4 bases at V and 6 bases at J, leaving 4 bases unmatched. CDR1 is SGHKS, CDR2 YYEKEE, per germline (reference sequence). The CDR3 DNA reads as TGTGCCAGCAGCATGACTAGCGGGGGCTCCGGGGAGCTGTTTTTT. It yields the protein CASSMTSGGSGELFF.

The V gene is TRBV27, the J gene TRBJ1-2; TRBD1 agrees at 8 bases. The CDR3 has 15 amino acids. Unmatched junction bases numbered 5, after V lost 4 bases and J lost 1 base. The germline V gene has CDR1 MNHEY and CDR2 SMNVEV (reference sequence). CDR3 region: CASSSGQAYNYGYTF. DNA for the CDR3: TGTGCCAGCAGTTCGGGACAGGCCTATAACTATGGCTACACCTTC.

The chain recombines TRBV29-1 with TRBJ2-7, with TRBD1 as a possible D gene (6 bases). CDR1 is SQVTM and CDR2 is ANQGSEA in the germline V gene. CDR3 length: 13 residues. V was trimmed by 6 bases and J by 6 bases, leaving 18 bases between them. Here the CDR3 DNA reads TGCAGCGTCATATCCACAGGGCCGTCCGAGCAGTACTTC. Translating it yields CSVISTGPSEQYF.

The chain uses TRBV5-1 and TRBJ2-7; TRBD1 is a possible D gene (5 bases). The CDR3 consists of 15 residues. V lost 5 bases, J lost 6 bases, and 21 bases lay in between. Germline lookup yields CDR1 SGHRS and CDR2 YFSETQ. The CDR3 bases are TGCGCCAGCAGGAGTAGGGGTCTAAGCTACGGCGAGCAGTACTTC. Protein sequence: CASRSRGLSYGEQYF. The full variable domain, in which reference TRBV5-1 and TRBJ2-7 provide the parts outside the CDR3, is KAGVTQTPRYLIKTRGQQVTLSCSPISGHRSVSWYQQTPGQGLQFLFEYFSETQRNKGNFPGRFSGRQFSNSRSEMNVSTLELGDSALYLCASRSRGLSYGEQYFGPGTRLTVT.

The chain carries TRBV11-2 and TRBJ2-7; D is unresolved. The CDR3 is 15 residues long. Germline V gene lookup returns CDR1 SGHAT and CDR2 FQNNGV. Trimming shortened V by 7 bases and J by 0 bases, and 16 bases separated the two germline ends. The CDR3, as DNA: TGTGCCAGCACCCTTTCATCCCTCTCCTCCTACGAGCAGTACTTC. Translation: CASTLSSLSSYEQYF.

The chain couples TRBV4-1 to TRBJ2-7; D not certain. The CDR3 is made up of 14 amino acids. Germline CDR1 MGHRA, CDR2 YSYEKL. Trimming shortened V by 2 bases and J by 5 bases, and 13 bases separated the two germline ends. CDR3: CASSQLSGQNEQYF. The CDR3, as DNA: TGCGCCAGCAGCCAACTTTCTGGCCAGAACGAGCAGTACTTC.

The chain is built from TRBV5-1 and TRBJ2-3; 10 positions match TRBD2. Germline assignment: CDR1 SGHRS and CDR2 YFSETQ. V lost 4 bases and J lost 0; bases outside the gene matches: 5. The CDR3 has 16 amino acids. This CDR3 reads CASSPSTSGSTDTQYF. As DNA, the CDR3 is TGCGCCAGCAGCCCCTCGACTAGCGGGAGCACAGATACGCAGTATTTT.

This clonotype was observed a handful of times. DNA for the CDR3: TGTGCCAGCAGCTCTCTTTCGGGGGGCCACCAAGAGACCCAGTACTTC. Translating gives CASSSLSGGHQETQYF. The genes are TRBV6-1 and TRBJ2-5, with a possible D match to TRBD2 (7 bases). Between the trimmed V and J ends, which lost 6 bases and 0 bases, there was a span of 17 bases. From germline, CDR1 is MNHNS and CDR2 SASEGT. The CDR3 consists of 16 residues.

The J gene is TRBJ2-3, the V gene TRBV20-1; 8 nucleotides align to TRBD1. V shed 4 bases, J shed 1 base, and the junction held 1 base outside the gene matches. The germline V gene encodes CDR1 DFQATT and CDR2 SNEGSKA (reference sequence). The CDR3 contains 13 residues. The CDR3: CSAKTGGTDTQYF. The CDR3 DNA reads TGCAGTGCTAAGACAGGGGGCACAGATACGCAGTATTTT.

This clonotype was observed a handful of times. The gene calls are TRBV29-1 and TRBJ2-7, with D possibly matching TRBD1 (5 bases). Germline V gene lookup returns CDR1 SQVTM and CDR2 ANQGSEA. This CDR3 has 12 amino acids. V lost 4 bases and J lost 2, with 9 bases in between. For the CDR3, the DNA is TGCAGCGTTGTAGCCAGGGCCTACGAGCAGTACTTC. Protein product: CSVVARAYEQYF.

Only a few counts were recorded for this clonotype. The chain uses TRBV5-5 and TRBJ1-2; no clear D. Per germline, CDR1 SGHKS and CDR2 YYEKEE (reference sequence). The CDR3 is 14 residues long. Trimming left V 2 bases short and J 8 bases short, with 16 bases between. The CDR3 region is CASSLTQWLGGYTF. The CDR3 nucleotides read TGTGCCAGCAGCTTAACTCAGTGGCTCGGGGGCTACACCTTC.

This clonotype was counted a few times. The rearrangement links TRBV9 to TRBJ2-7; D remains ambiguous. This CDR3 is built from 14 residues. V shed 0 bases and J shed 3 bases, with 10 bases lying between them. The germline gives CDR1 SGDLS, CDR2 YYNGEE. The CDR3: CASSVGPDVYEQYF. Here the CDR3 DNA reads TGTGCCAGCAGCGTAGGTCCGGATGTCTACGAGCAGTACTTC.

The V and J genes are TRBV29-1 and TRBJ2-3, with no clear D. The CDR3 spans 11 residues. The germline CDR1 and CDR2 sequences are SQVTM and ANQGSEA. Trimming removed 3 bases at V and 6 bases at J, with 7 bases between. CDR3 coding DNA: TGCAGCGTTGAGGCAGCGGATACGCAGTATTTT. Protein product: CSVEAADTQYF.